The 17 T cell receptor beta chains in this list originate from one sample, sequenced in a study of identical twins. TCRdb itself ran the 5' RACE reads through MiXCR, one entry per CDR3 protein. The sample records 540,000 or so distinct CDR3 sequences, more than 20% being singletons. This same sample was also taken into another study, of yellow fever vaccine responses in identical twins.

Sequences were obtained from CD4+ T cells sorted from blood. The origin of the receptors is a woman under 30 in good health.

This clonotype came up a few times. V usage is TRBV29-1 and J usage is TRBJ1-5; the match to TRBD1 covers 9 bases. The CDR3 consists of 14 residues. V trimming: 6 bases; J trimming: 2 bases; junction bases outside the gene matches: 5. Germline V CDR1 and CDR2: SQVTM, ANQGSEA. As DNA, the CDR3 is TGCAGCGTACAACAGGGGGCAGGCAATCAGCCCCAGCATTTT. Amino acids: CSVQQGAGNQPQHF. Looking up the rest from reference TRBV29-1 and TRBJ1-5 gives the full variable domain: SAVISQKPSRDICQRGTSLTIQCQVDSQVTMMFWYRQQPGQSLTLIATANQGSEATYESGFVIDKFPISRPNLTFSTLTVSNMSPEDSSIYLCSVQQGAGNQPQHFGDGTRLSIL.

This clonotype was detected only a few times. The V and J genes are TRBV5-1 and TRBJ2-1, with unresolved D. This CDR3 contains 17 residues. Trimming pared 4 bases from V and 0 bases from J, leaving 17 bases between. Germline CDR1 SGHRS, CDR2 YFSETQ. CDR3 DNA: TGCGCCAGCAGCGCAACCACGGACCTTAGCTCCTACAATGAGCAGTTCTTC. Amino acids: CASSATTDLSSYNEQFF. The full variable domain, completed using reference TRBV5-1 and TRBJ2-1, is KAGVTQTPRYLIKTRGQQVTLSCSPISGHRSVSWYQQTPGQGLQFLFEYFSETQRNKGNFPGRFSGRQFSNSRSEMNVSTLELGDSALYLCASSATTDLSSYNEQFFGPGTRLTVL.

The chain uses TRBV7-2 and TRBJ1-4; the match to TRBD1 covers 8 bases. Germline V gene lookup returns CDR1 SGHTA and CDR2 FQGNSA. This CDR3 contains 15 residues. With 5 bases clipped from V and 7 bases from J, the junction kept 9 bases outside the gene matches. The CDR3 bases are TGTGCCAGCAGCCCGGGGACCAGGGGGCGTGAAAAACTGTTTTTT. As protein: CASSPGTRGREKLFF.

The CDR3 nucleotides read TGTGCCAGCAGGAAAGCGGGGAATGTCTACAATGAGCAGTTCTTC. Translated: CASRKAGNVYNEQFF. The rearrangement uses TRBV11-2 and TRBJ2-1; 7 nucleotides align to TRBD2. Germline values: CDR1 SGHAT, CDR2 FQNNGV. This CDR3 has 15 residues. Trimming at V came to 6 bases and at J to 3 bases, leaving 8 bases not matched to a gene. The whole variable domain, filled in from reference TRBV11-2 and TRBJ2-1, reads EAGVAQSPRYKIIEKRQSVAFWCNPISGHATLYWYQQILGQGPKLLIQFQNNGVVDDSQLPKDRFSAERLKGVDSTLKIQPAKLEDSAVYLCASRKAGNVYNEQFFGPGTRLTVL.

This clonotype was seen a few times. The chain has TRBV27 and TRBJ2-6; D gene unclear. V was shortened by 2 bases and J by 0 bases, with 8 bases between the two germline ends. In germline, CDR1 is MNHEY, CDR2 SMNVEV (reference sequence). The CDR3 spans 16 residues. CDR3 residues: CASSLEVGSGANVLTF. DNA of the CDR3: TGTGCCAGCAGTTTAGAGGTTGGCTCTGGGGCCAACGTCCTGACTTTC. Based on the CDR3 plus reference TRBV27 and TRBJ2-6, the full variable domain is EAQVTQNPRYLITVTGKKLTVTCSQNMNHEYMSWYRQDPGLGLRQIYYSMNVEVTDKGDVPEGYKVSRKEKRNFPLILESPSPNQTSLYFCASSLEVGSGANVLTFGAGSRLTVL.

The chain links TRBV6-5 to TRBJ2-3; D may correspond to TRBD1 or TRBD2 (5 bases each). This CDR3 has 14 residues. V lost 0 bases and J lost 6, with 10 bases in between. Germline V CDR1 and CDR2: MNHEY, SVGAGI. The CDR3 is CASSYSLGVDTQYF. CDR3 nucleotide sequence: TGTGCCAGCAGTTACTCCTTGGGGGTTGATACGCAGTATTTT.

CDR3 sequence: CATSDFGTGGFGNEQFF. CDR3 coding DNA: TGTGCCACCAGTGATTTTGGGACAGGCGGTTTTGGGAATGAGCAGTTCTTC. The chain joins TRBV24-1 to TRBJ2-1, with 8 bases that match TRBD1. The ends lost 1 base at V and 7 bases at J; junction bases unmatched: 11. The germline CDR1 and CDR2 sequences are KGHDR and SFDVKD. The CDR3 contains 17 residues.

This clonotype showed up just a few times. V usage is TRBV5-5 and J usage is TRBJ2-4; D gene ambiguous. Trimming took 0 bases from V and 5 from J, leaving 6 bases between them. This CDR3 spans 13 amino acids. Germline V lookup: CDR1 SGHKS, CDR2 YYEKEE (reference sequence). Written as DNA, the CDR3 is TGTGCCAGCAGCTTGGATAGGGAAAACATTCAGTACTTC. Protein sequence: CASSLDRENIQYF.

The CDR3 DNA reads as TGTGCCACCAGTGATTTGGGATGGGGGACTAGCACAGATACGCAGTATTTT. It specifies CATSDLGWGTSTDTQYF. The chain uses TRBV24-1 and TRBJ2-3; a possible D gene is TRBD2 (6 bases). Germline V gene lookup returns CDR1 KGHDR and CDR2 SFDVKD. CDR3 size: 17 residues. V lost 0 bases and J lost 0, with 12 bases in between.

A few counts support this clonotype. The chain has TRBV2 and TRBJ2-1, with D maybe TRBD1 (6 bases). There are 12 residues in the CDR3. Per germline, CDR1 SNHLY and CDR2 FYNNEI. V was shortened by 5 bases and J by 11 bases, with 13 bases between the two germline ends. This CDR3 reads CASSPTGKKQFF. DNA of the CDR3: TGTGCCAGCAGTCCCACAGGGAAAAAGCAGTTCTTC. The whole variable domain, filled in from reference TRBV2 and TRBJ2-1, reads EPEVTQTPSHQVTQMGQEVILRCVPISNHLYFYWYRQILGQKVEFLVSFYNNEISEKSEIFDDQFSVERPDGSNFTLKIRSTKLEDSAMYFCASSPTGKKQFFGPGTRLTVL.

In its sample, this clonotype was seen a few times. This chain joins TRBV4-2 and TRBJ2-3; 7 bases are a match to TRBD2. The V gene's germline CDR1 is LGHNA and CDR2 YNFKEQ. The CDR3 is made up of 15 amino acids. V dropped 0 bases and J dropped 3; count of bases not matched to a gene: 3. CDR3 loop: CASSQESGMTDTQYF. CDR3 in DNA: TGTGCCAGCAGCCAAGAAAGCGGGATGACAGATACGCAGTATTTT.

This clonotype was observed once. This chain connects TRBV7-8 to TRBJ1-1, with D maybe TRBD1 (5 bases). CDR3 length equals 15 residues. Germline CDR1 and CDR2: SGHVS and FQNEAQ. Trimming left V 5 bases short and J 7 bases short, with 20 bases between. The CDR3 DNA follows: TGTGCCAGCAGCGTATTGGCGGCAGGGTTAAGTGAAGCTTTCTTT. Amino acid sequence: CASSVLAAGLSEAFF.

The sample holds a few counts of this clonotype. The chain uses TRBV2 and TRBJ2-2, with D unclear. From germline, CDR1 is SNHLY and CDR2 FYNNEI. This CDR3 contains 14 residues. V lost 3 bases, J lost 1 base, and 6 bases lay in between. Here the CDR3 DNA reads TGTGCCAGCAGTGAGATGGGGAACACCGGGGAGCTGTTTTTT. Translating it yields CASSEMGNTGELFF.

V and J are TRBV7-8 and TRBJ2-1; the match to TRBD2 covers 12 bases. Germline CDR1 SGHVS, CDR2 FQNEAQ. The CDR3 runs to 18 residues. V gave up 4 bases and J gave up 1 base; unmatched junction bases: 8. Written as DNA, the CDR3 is TGTGCCAGCAGCTCAAAGACTAGCGGGAGAGGGTCCTACAATGAGCAGTTCTTC. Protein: CASSSKTSGRGSYNEQFF.

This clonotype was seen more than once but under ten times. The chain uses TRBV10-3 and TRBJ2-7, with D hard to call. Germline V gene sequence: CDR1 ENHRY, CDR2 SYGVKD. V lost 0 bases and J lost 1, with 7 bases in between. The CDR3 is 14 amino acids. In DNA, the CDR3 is TGTGCCATCAGTGAGTCGACTGTTTCCTACGAGCAGTACTTC. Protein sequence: CAISESTVSYEQYF.

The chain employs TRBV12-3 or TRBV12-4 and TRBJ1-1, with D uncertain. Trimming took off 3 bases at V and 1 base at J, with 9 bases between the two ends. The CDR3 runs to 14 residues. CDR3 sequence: CASSLGPWNTEAFF. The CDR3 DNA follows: TGTGCCAGCAGTTTGGGTCCATGGAACACTGAAGCTTTCTTT.

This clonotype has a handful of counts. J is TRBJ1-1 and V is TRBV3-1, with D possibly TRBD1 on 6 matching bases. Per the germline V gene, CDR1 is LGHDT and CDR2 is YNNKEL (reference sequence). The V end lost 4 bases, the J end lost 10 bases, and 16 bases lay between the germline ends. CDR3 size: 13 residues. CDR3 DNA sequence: TGTGCCAGCAGCCCTACCCCAGGGGCAGGAGCTTTCTTT. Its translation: CASSPTPGAGAFF.